The text below deals with one TCR beta chain. Libraries were prepared by immunoSEQ multiplex PCR; TCRdb keeps only in-frame clonotypes and omits some of them. The repertoire includes hundreds of thousands of clones, more than 70% of them detected once, and around 1.8% sits in the top ten. Germline V gives CDR1 MNHEY, CDR2 SMNVEV (reference sequence). This CDR3 comprises 19 residues. With 0 bases removed from V and 4 bases from J, the gap between germline ends came to 21 bases. The entry originates in a study of shared clonotypes between healthy human individuals. The sequence derives from a woman in her 30s in good health. Sequencing used memory CD4+ T cells sorted from blood. Subset indicated: CD45RA-negative fraction. V is TRBV27 and J is TRBJ1-4; D possibly corresponds to TRBD1 (6 bases). The CDR3 DNA reads as TGTGCCAGCAGTTTATCATCCCGGTGGCAGGGGCAACTTAATGAAAAACTGTTTTTT. This sequence encodes CASSLSSRWQGQLNEKLFF.